A single sample gave rise to the 25 T cell receptor beta chains below, sequenced in a study of OX40 agonist ivuxolimab in advanced cancers. Using immunoSEQ multiplex PCR, the repertoire was profiled, and TCRdb retains in-frame clones only, with some absent. The table shows about 47,000 clones, with about 85% occurring only once. The input for sequencing was CD4+ or CD8+ T cells sorted from blood, taken in a trial of the OX40 agonist ivuxolimab. Receptors were obtained from an adult with an advanced solid tumor such as melanoma, head and neck, liver or kidney cancer.

The CDR3 region has the DNA TGTGCCTGGGACGGGACTAGCGGGACCTACGAGCAGTACTTC. Its protein product is CAWDGTSGTYEQYF. The chain couples TRBV30 to TRBJ2-7; 13 positions match TRBD2. The trim removed 5 bases at V and 2 bases at J, leaving 3 bases unmatched. CDR1 is GTSNPN, CDR2 SVGIG, per germline (reference sequence). This CDR3 has 14 amino acids. Full variable domain (rest looked up from reference TRBV30 and TRBJ2-7): SQTIHQWPATLVQPVGSPLSLECTVEGTSNPNLYWYRQAAGRGLQLLFYSVGIGQISSEVPQNLSASRPQDRQFILSSKKLLLSDSGFYLCAWDGTSGTYEQYFGPGTRLTVT.

The chain couples TRBV5-1 to TRBJ1-1; maybe TRBD1 (5 bases). CDR1 and CDR2 from the germline V gene are SGHRS and YFSETQ. CDR3 length equals 12 residues. Between the trimmed V and J ends, which lost 4 bases and 8 bases, there was a span of 12 bases. The CDR3 nucleotides are TGCGCCAGCAGCATCATAGGGGTCGAAGCTTTCTTT. Translated: CASSIIGVEAFF.

The chain employs TRBV7-6 and TRBJ2-6; the match to TRBD1 covers 7 bases. J gave up 0 bases and V 3 bases, and 8 bases lay outside the gene matches. This CDR3 has 18 residues. Germline CDR1 and CDR2: SGHVS and FNYEAQ. CDR3 DNA: TGTGCCAGCAGCTTTTCGGGACAGCTTCTCTCTGGGGCCAACGTCCTGACTTTC. Amino acid sequence: CASSFSGQLLSGANVLTF.

V usage is TRBV28 and J usage is TRBJ1-5; no clear D gene. The CDR3 sequence is 14 residues long. Germline V gene data show CDR1 as MDHEN and CDR2 as SYDVKM. V was trimmed by 4 bases and J by 0 bases, leaving 7 bases between them. The CDR3 DNA reads as TGTGCCAGCAGTTGGGTAGGTAGCAATCAGCCCCAGCATTTT. Encoded protein: CASSWVGSNQPQHF.

The genes are TRBV4-1 and TRBJ1-1, with 8 bases matching TRBD1. CDR3 length: 15 residues. J lost 4 bases, V lost 1 base, and 5 bases had no gene match. Germline V lookup: CDR1 MGHRA, CDR2 YSYEKL. The CDR3 DNA is TGCGCCAGCAGCCAAGCAGGACAGGGTGGCACTGAAGCTTTCTTT. Its protein is CASSQAGQGGTEAFF.

The chain uses TRBV9 and TRBJ2-1; D is possibly TRBD2 (5 bases). V was clipped by 0 bases and J by 3 bases, with 10 bases between them. The length of the CDR3 is 15 residues. Germline CDR1 and CDR2: SGDLS and YYNGEE. The CDR3 loop is CASSVEAAIYNEQFF. CDR3 sequence (DNA): TGTGCCAGCAGCGTAGAAGCGGCTATCTACAATGAGCAGTTCTTC.

The rearrangement uses TRBV19 and TRBJ2-2, with 10 bases that match TRBD2. J was trimmed by 5 bases and V by 4 bases; bases with no gene match: 4. The length of the CDR3 is 15 residues. Germline V gene sequence: CDR1 LNHDA, CDR2 SQIVND (reference sequence). CDR3 DNA: TGTGCCAGTAGTAGTCTAGCGGGGGTGACCGGGGAGCTGTTTTTT. Residues: CASSSLAGVTGELFF. The variable domain in full, completed from reference TRBV19 and TRBJ2-2, reads DGGITQSPKYLFRKEGQNVTLSCEQNLNHDAMYWYRQDPGQGLRLIYYSQIVNDFQKGDIAEGYSVSREKKESFPLTVTSAQKNPTAFYLCASSSLAGVTGELFFGEGSRLTVL.

This chain links TRBV28 with TRBJ2-2; D ambiguous. V gave up 1 base and J gave up 7 bases, with 4 bases separating them. This CDR3 contains 12 residues. From germline, CDR1 is MDHEN and CDR2 SYDVKM. CDR3 nucleotide sequence: TGTGCCAGCAGTTTATACCTCGGGGAGCTGTTTTTT. Amino acid sequence: CASSLYLGELFF.

The V gene is TRBV5-1, the J gene TRBJ2-1; 10 bases map to TRBD2. The CDR3 has 16 residues. Germline CDR1 reads SGHRS; CDR2 reads YFSETQ. Germline trimming cut 2 bases from V and 8 bases from J; bases unmatched to any gene: 10. For the CDR3, the DNA is TGCGCCAGCAGCTTATGGCTAGCGGGAGTAGGAGATGAGCAGTTCTTC. Protein product: CASSLWLAGVGDEQFF.

The chain recombines TRBV25-1 with TRBJ2-5; 7 bases line up with TRBD2. V trimming: 8 bases; J trimming: 3 bases; junction bases outside the gene matches: 6. The CDR3 contains 13 residues. Germline V gene data show CDR1 as MGHDK and CDR2 as SYGVNS. CDR3 residues: CASGESGKETQYF. The CDR3 nucleotides read TGTGCCAGCGGAGAGAGCGGGAAAGAGACCCAGTACTTC.

V usage is TRBV30 and J usage is TRBJ2-1; no reliable D call. This CDR3 has 12 amino acids. Per the germline V gene, CDR1 is GTSNPN and CDR2 is SVGIG (reference sequence). Deletions cut 2 bases from V and 2 bases from J, with 4 bases between. The CDR3 sequence is CAWSMPYNEQFF. DNA of the CDR3: TGTGCCTGGAGTATGCCCTACAATGAGCAGTTCTTC.

V is TRBV18 and J is TRBJ1-4; TRBD1 is a possible D gene (6 bases). From germline, CDR1 is KGHSH and CDR2 LQKENI. The CDR3 loop spans 16 amino acids. V was pared by 3 bases and J by 7 bases, with 18 bases between. The CDR3 sequence is CASSPTGPRGGEKLFF. CDR3 in DNA: TGTGCCAGCTCACCTACCGGTCCCAGGGGTGGTGAAAAACTGTTTTTT.

V gene TRBV4-3 combines with J gene TRBJ1-1; D is unresolved. CDR3 length equals 12 residues. CDR1 and CDR2 from the germline V gene are LGHNA and YSLEER. V dropped 1 base and J dropped 9 bases, with 9 bases sitting between them. The CDR3 here is CASSQVGSQAFF. The CDR3 DNA is TGCGCCAGCAGCCAAGTGGGGAGTCAAGCTTTCTTT.

This chain joins TRBV15 and TRBJ2-1; TRBD2 agrees at 11 bases. Germline V gene sequence: CDR1 LNHNV, CDR2 YYDKDF (reference sequence). This CDR3 comprises 15 residues. V shed 3 bases, J shed 7 bases, and the junction held 5 bases outside the gene matches. CDR3 sequence: CATSSLAGGWNEQFF. The CDR3 nucleotides read TGTGCCACCAGCAGTTTAGCGGGGGGGTGGAATGAGCAGTTCTTC. The full variable domain, completed using reference TRBV15 and TRBJ2-1, is DAMVIQNPRYQVTQFGKPVTLSCSQTLNHNVMYWYQQKSSQAPKLLFHYYDKDFNNEADTPDNFQSRRPNTSFCFLDIRSPGLGDTAMYLCATSSLAGGWNEQFFGPGTRLTVL.

The CDR3 sequence: CASSYTGANVLTF. The CDR3 DNA reads TGTGCCAGCAGCTATACCGGGGCCAACGTCCTGACTTTC. V is TRBV9 and J is TRBJ2-6; no clear D gene. V gave up 4 bases and J gave up 4 bases, with 6 bases separating them. The germline gives CDR1 SGDLS, CDR2 YYNGEE. The CDR3 is made up of 13 amino acids. Variable domain in full (rest from reference TRBV9 and TRBJ2-6): DSGVTQTPKHLITATGQRVTLRCSPRSGDLSVYWYQQSLDQGLQFLIQYYNGEERAKGNILERFSAQQFPDLHSELNLSSLELGDSALYFCASSYTGANVLTFGAGSRLTVL.

This chain uses TRBV9 with TRBJ2-1, with 16 bases aligning to TRBD2. Trimming cost V 3 bases and J 0 bases; bases outside gene matches: 3. The CDR3 loop spans 18 amino acids. Germline lookup yields CDR1 SGDLS and CDR2 YYNGEE. The CDR3 loop reads CASSAGLAGGLSYNEQFF. For the CDR3, the DNA is TGTGCCAGCAGCGCGGGACTAGCGGGGGGGCTCTCCTACAATGAGCAGTTCTTC.

The chain combines TRBV7-2 with TRBJ2-7, with a tentative D call TRBD2 (5 bases). Trimming shortened V by 5 bases and J by 4 bases, and 18 bases separated the two germline ends. The germline V gene has CDR1 SGHTA and CDR2 FQGNSA. The CDR3 is 15 residues long. CDR3 nucleotides: TGTGCCAGCAGCACCGGACTGGGAAGTGGTTACGAGCAGTACTTC. It is translated as CASSTGLGSGYEQYF.

V gene TRBV28 combines with J gene TRBJ2-7; the D gene is possibly TRBD2 (7 bases). There are 16 residues in the CDR3. Germline V gene sequence: CDR1 MDHEN, CDR2 SYDVKM. Trimming removed 5 bases at V and 0 bases at J, with 17 bases between. CDR3 protein: CASSGRGTPSSYEQYF. The CDR3 DNA is TGTGCCAGCAGTGGGCGGGGGACACCGAGCTCCTACGAGCAGTACTTC.

The V gene is TRBV29-1, the J gene TRBJ2-1; maybe TRBD1 (6 bases). Germline V gene data show CDR1 as SQVTM and CDR2 as ANQGSEA. The CDR3 is 13 residues long. V lost 4 bases and J lost 4, with 11 bases in between. CDR3 sequence reads: CSVAGEKYNEQFF. The DNA of the CDR3 is TGCAGCGTTGCAGGGGAAAAATACAATGAGCAGTTCTTC.

CDR3 sequence: CASSLPGHFNTEAFF. The CDR3, as DNA: TGTGCCAGCAGCTTGCCTGGACACTTTAACACTGAAGCTTTCTTT. The chain carries TRBV5-6 and TRBJ1-1; D might be TRBD1 (5 bases). In germline, CDR1 is SGHDT, CDR2 YYEEEE. V lost 1 base to trimming and J lost 2 bases, with 12 bases between them. The CDR3 length is 15 residues.

The rearrangement joins TRBV4-1 to TRBJ1-5; D is ambiguous. The germline V and J ends were trimmed by 1 base and 3 bases, with 7 bases remaining between them. This CDR3 is 14 amino acids long. The germline CDR1 and CDR2 sequences are MGHRA and YSYEKL. For the CDR3, the DNA is TGCGCCAGCAGCCAAGTGGGCTACAATCAGCCCCAGCATTTT. It translates to CASSQVGYNQPQHF.

The chain is built from TRBV2 and TRBJ1-5; D remains unclear. The CDR3 contains 16 residues. Trimming took 5 bases from V and 8 from J, leaving 22 bases between them. Germline assignment: CDR1 SNHLY and CDR2 FYNNEI. CDR3 sequence (DNA): TGTGCCAGCAGTCTTGTTCGGACCGTCGCCTTTGAGCCCCAGCATTTT. Translating gives CASSLVRTVAFEPQHF.

This chain links TRBV19 with TRBJ2-5; a weak D match, TRBD1 (6 bases). V lost 6 bases and J 3 bases, leaving 23 bases between the germline ends. CDR3 size: 17 residues. The germline V gene encodes CDR1 LNHDA and CDR2 SQIVND (reference sequence). The CDR3 DNA sequence: TGTGCCAGTAGCAAAAGGGCAGGGGAATTTATGGAAGAGACCCAGTACTTC. Protein: CASSKRAGEFMEETQYF. Supplemented by reference TRBV19 and TRBJ2-5, the full variable domain reads DGGITQSPKYLFRKEGQNVTLSCEQNLNHDAMYWYRQDPGQGLRLIYYSQIVNDFQKGDIAEGYSVSREKKESFPLTVTSAQKNPTAFYLCASSKRAGEFMEETQYFGPGTRLLVL.

The chain is built from TRBV30 and TRBJ2-6, with D perhaps TRBD1 or TRBD2 (5 bases each). Germline V lookup: CDR1 GTSNPN, CDR2 SVGIG (reference sequence). Trimming removed 0 bases from V and 3 bases from J, with 18 bases in between. CDR3 length equals 18 residues. The CDR3 is CAWSVGMGRSLGANVLTF. Here the CDR3 DNA reads TGTGCCTGGAGTGTAGGAATGGGACGGAGCCTTGGGGCCAACGTCCTGACTTTC.

This clone has more than one count but fewer than ten. The rearrangement uses TRBV7-8 and TRBJ1-5; D unclear. CDR1 and CDR2 (germline): SGHVS, FQNEAQ. The CDR3 covers 15 residues. V lost 1 base and J 4 bases, leaving 11 bases between the germline ends. The CDR3, as DNA: TGTGCCAGCAGCTTAGAACGGGGAGGGAATCAGCCCCAGCATTTT. It is translated as CASSLERGGNQPQHF. Full variable domain (rest looked up from reference TRBV7-8 and TRBJ1-5): GAGVSQSPRYKVAKRGQDVALRCDPISGHVSLFWYQQALGQGPEFLTYFQNEAQLDKSGLPSDRFFAERPEGSVSTLKIQRTQQEDSAVYLCASSLERGGNQPQHFGDGTRLSIL.